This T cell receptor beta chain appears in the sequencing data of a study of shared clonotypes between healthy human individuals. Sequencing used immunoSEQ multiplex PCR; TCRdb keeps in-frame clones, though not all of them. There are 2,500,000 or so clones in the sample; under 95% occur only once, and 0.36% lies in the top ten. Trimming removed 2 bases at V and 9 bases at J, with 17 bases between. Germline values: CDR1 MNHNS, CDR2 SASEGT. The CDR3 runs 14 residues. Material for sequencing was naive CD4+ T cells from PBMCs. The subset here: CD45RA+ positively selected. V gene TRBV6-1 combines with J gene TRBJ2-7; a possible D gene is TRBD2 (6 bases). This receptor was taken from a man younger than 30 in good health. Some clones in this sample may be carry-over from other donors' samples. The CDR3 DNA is TGTGCCAGCAGTGAACTGGGAGGAGGGGCGGCGCAGTACTTC. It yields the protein CASSELGGGAAQYF.